This T cell receptor beta chain was sequenced for a study of blood T cell repertoires in COVID-19. Turning to the study itself: Acute-phase and convalescent COVID-19 samples originated in the United States, Italy and Spain.

Some clones are missing from TCRdb's copy, which holds only in-frame ones; the method was immunoSEQ multiplex PCR. This repertoire shows about 190,000 clones, 65% to 80% found once; its top ten account for 17%. Trimming took 0 bases from V and 4 from J, leaving 10 bases between them. This CDR3 has 15 residues. The germline V gene has CDR1 MNHEY and CDR2 SMNVEV (reference sequence). The clonotype originates from a woman between 45 and 60 years old with acute COVID-19. V is TRBV27 and J is TRBJ1-5; D is ambiguous. Sequencing used PBMCs or T cells enriched from blood (not recorded which). The CDR3: CASSLSRGGNQPQHF. The CDR3 region has the DNA TGTGCCAGCAGTTTATCGCGTGGCGGGAATCAGCCCCAGCATTTT.